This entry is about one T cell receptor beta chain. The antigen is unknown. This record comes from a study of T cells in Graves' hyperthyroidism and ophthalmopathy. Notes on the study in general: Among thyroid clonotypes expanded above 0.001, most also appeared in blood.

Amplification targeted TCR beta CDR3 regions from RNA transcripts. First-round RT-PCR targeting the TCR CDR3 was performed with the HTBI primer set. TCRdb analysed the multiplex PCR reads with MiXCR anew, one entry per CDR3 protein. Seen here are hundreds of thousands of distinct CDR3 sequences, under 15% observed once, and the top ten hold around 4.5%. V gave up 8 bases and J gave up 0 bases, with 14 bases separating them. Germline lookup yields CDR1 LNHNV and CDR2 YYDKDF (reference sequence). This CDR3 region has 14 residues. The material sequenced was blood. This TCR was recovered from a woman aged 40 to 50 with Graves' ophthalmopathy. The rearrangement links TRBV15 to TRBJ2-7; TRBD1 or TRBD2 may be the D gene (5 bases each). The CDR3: CATWGPLSSYEQYF. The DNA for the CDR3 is TGTGCCACCTGGGGACCTTTGAGCTCCTACGAGCAGTACTTC.